This T cell receptor (delta chain) emerged from a study of γδ T cells in repeated Plasmodium falciparum infection. Study background: Malian children with intense seasonal malaria exposure were compared with matched Australian children. Each infection was followed by sampling at 21 days, plus baseline and some pre-infection draws. Some Malian samples span acute malaria episodes; others come from no-transmission periods.

The CDR3 totals 23 residues. Trimming took 0 bases from V and 1 from J, leaving 39 bases between them. The germline gives CDR1 TVYSNPD, CDR2 GDNSRS (reference sequence). Each sorted gammadelta sample had TRG and TRD chains sequenced. TCRdb called clones from the multiplex PCR reads again using CATT. The table has tens of thousands of delta-chain clones, under 1.5% seen once. This clone was recorded a few times. The TCRdb record carries a much larger clone's protein, which differs from this DNA's translation at residue 9; a read error is the likely cause, and the protein listed here is the DNA translation. Vgamma9/Vdelta2+ and Vdelta2-negative gammadelta T cells were flow-sorted from PBMC for bulk sequencing.

The sequenced material came from gamma-delta T cells from blood. This TCR derives from a pool of human donors (malaria-infected and uninfected, not separated). The rearrangement links TRDV3 to TRDJ1, with D possibly called TRDD2 or TRDD3 (5 bases each). CDR3 DNA sequence: TGTGCCTTTAGCAATCCTAATCCTTCTCATGGAGCACCCCTCAGTACTGGCACCGATAAACTCATCTTT. This gives the protein CAFSNPNPSHGAPLSTGTDKLIF.